The 4 T cell receptor beta chains given below trace back to one sample, sequenced in a study of a mutant IDH1 vaccine in newly diagnosed glioma (dated by TCRdb to the early 2020s). The method behind the library was the immunoSEQ multiplex PCR assay. In its TCRdb copy, this immuneACCESS table keeps in-frame sequences only and misses some clones. Where compared with another copy, unresolved V genes explain less than half of these, and the others have no known cause. This sample comprises about 56,000 clones, approximately 87% of them detected only once. The ten most abundant clones make up over 1.5% of the sample. The meaning of the sample's time point label: week 35, safety follow-up. A 20-mer mutant IDH1 peptide at 300 micrograms in Montanide made up each vaccine dose, which was injected subcutaneously together with topical imiquimod. No antigens are known for them. This material consisted of PBMCs, taken from a glioma patient whose treatment included an IDH1 peptide vaccine. The source of these receptors is a man between 35 and 55 years old with glioma.

The rearrangement links TRBV4-1 to TRBJ1-4, with D perhaps TRBD1 (6 bases). The ends were cut back, 4 bases at V and 4 bases at J, with 13 bases in the middle. The germline CDR1 and CDR2 sequences are MGHRA and YSYEKL. CDR3 length: 15 residues. CDR3 sequence: CASSRPDSDNEKLFF. The DNA for the CDR3 is TGCGCCAGCAGCCGACCGGACAGCGATAATGAAAAACTGTTTTTT.

The chain combines TRBV7-8 with TRBJ2-7, with no clear D. Germline loops: CDR1 SGHVS, CDR2 FQNEAQ. V was pared by 3 bases and J by 0 bases, with 12 bases between. The CDR3 contains 15 residues. The CDR3, as DNA: TGTGCCAGCAGCTTTAGGGCACAGAACTCCTACGAGCAGTACTTC. Its protein product is CASSFRAQNSYEQYF.

This chain joins TRBV28 and TRBJ2-7; the match to TRBD2 covers 10 bases. This CDR3 has 14 residues. Germline assignment: CDR1 MDHEN and CDR2 SYDVKM. With V trimmed by 2 bases and J by 3 bases, 1 base remained unmatched. CDR3: CASSLPSGSYEQYF. CDR3 bases: TGTGCCAGCAGTTTACCTAGCGGGAGCTACGAGCAGTACTTC.

The chain couples TRBV7-9 to TRBJ2-4; 8 bases agree with TRBD1. This CDR3 has 16 residues. CDR1 SEHNR and CDR2 FQNEAQ come from the germline V gene (reference sequence). Trimming at V came to 5 bases and at J to 3 bases, leaving 9 bases not matched to a gene. DNA for the CDR3: TGTGCCAGCAGCCAGGGGGCTGGACGGAGCAAAAACATTCAGTACTTC. Amino acids: CASSQGAGRSKNIQYF.